This T cell receptor (beta chain) was documented in a study of shared clonotypes between healthy human individuals. Study results and limitations: Even with large depth, rarefaction showed that sorted-subset sequencing was incomplete.

The investigators split CD4+ cells into a CD45RA+ naive subset and a CD45RA-negative memory subset. Sequenced by immunoSEQ multiplex PCR; TCRdb stores in-frame clones only, minus some. The sample includes more than 550,000 clones, 55% to 75% of them seen just once. With respect to this clone: Its target is unknown.

Germline CDR1 MDHEN, CDR2 SYDVKM. Trimming shortened V by 8 bases and J by 1 base, and 11 bases separated the two germline ends. The CDR3 loop spans 13 amino acids. The specimen sequenced was memory CD4+ T cells sorted from blood. The subset denotes: CD45RA-negative fraction. The origin of this receptor is a woman aged 30 to 39 in good health. V gene TRBV28 combines with J gene TRBJ1-2; D is unclear. CDR3 DNA sequence: TGTGCCAGCCGTGCTGGGCATAACTATGGCTACACCTTC. It specifies CASRAGHNYGYTF.